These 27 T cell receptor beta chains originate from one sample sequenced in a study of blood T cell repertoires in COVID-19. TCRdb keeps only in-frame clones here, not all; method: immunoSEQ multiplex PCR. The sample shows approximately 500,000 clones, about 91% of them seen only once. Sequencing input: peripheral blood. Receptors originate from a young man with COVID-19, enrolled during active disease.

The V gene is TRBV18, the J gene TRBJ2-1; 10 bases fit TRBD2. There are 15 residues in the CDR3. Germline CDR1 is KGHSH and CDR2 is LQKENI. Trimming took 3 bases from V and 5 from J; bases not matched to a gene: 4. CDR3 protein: CASSPGLAVNNEQFF. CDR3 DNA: TGTGCCAGCTCACCCGGACTAGCGGTTAACAATGAGCAGTTCTTC. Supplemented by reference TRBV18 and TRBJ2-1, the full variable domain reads NAGVMQNPRHLVRRRGQEARLRCSPMKGHSHVYWYRQLPEEGLKFMVYLQKENIIDESGMPKERFSAEFPKEGPSILRIQQVVRGDSAAYFCASSPGLAVNNEQFFGPGTRLTVL.

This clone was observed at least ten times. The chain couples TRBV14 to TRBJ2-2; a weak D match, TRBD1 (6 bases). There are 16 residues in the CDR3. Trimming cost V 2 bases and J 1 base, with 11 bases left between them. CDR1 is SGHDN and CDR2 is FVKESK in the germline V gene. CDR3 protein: CASSQLGQLNTGELFF. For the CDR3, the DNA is TGTGCCAGCAGCCAACTGGGACAATTGAACACCGGGGAGCTGTTTTTT.

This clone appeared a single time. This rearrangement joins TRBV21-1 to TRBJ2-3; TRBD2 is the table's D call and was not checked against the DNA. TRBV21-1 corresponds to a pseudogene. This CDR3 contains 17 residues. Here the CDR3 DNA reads TGTGCCAGCAGCAAAAGGGGGGGTTTCCCCCGCACAGATACGCAGTATTTT. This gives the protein CASSKRGGFPRTDTQYF.

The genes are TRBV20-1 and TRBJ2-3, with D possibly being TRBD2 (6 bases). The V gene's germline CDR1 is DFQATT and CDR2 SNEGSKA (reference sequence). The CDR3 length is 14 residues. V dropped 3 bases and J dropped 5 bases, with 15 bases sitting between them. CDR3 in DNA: TGCAGTGCTAGTTCCGGGGGAGGTATAGATACGCAGTATTTT. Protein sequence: CSASSGGGIDTQYF.

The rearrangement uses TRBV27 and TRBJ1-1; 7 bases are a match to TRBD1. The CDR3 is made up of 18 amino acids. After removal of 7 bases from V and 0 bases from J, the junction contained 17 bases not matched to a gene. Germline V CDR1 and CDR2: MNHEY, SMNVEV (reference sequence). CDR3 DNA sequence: TGTGCCAGCAAAAGACAGGGACCGGCACCCAACATGAACACTGAAGCTTTCTTT. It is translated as CASKRQGPAPNMNTEAFF.

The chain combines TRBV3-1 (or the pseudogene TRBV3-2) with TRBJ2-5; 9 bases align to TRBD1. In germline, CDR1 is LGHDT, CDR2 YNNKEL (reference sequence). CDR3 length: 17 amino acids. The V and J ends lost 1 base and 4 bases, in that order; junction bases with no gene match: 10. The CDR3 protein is CASSQAWKQGAGETQYF. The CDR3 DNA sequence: TGTGCCAGCAGCCAAGCTTGGAAACAGGGGGCGGGAGAGACCCAGTACTTC.

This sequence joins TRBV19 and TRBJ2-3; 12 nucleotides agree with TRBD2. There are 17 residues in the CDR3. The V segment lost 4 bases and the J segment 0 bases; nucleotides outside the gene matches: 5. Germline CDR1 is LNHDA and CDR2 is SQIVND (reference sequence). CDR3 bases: TGTGCCAGTAGTAGGCGGACTAGCGGGACTAGCACAGATACGCAGTATTTT. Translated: CASSRRTSGTSTDTQYF.

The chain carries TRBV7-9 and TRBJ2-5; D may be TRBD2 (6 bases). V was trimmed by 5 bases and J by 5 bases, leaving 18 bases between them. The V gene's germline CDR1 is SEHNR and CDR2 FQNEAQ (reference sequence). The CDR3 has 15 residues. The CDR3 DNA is TGTGCCAGCAGCCCAACTGGGACTGTTTCGGAGACCCAGTACTTC. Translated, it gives CASSPTGTVSETQYF.

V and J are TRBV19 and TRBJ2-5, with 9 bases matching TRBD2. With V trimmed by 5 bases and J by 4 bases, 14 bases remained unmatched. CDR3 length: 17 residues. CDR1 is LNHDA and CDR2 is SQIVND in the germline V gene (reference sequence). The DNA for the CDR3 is TGTGCCAGTAGTCAGATGGGCGGGGGGGCCTTCCCAGAGACCCAGTACTTC. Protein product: CASSQMGGGAFPETQYF.

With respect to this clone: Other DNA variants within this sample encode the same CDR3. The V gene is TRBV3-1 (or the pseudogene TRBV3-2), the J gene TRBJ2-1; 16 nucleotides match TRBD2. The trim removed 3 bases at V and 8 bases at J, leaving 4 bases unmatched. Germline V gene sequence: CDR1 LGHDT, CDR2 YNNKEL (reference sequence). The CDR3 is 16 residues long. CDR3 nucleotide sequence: TGTGCCAGCAGCCAGGGACTAGCGGGGGGGCCTTATGAGCAGTTCTTC. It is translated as CASSQGLAGGPYEQFF.

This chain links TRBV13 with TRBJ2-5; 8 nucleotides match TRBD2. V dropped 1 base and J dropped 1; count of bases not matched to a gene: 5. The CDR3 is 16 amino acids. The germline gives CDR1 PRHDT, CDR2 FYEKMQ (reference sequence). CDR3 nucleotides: TGTGCCAGCAGCTTAGAGGCGGGGGGATTCCAAGAGACCCAGTACTTC. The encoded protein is CASSLEAGGFQETQYF.

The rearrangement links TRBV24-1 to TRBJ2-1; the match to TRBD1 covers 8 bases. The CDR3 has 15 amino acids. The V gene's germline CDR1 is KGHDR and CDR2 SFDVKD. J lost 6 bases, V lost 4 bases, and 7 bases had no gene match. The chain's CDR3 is CATSDPADRGNEQFF. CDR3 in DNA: TGTGCCACCAGTGACCCCGCCGACAGGGGCAATGAGCAGTTCTTC.

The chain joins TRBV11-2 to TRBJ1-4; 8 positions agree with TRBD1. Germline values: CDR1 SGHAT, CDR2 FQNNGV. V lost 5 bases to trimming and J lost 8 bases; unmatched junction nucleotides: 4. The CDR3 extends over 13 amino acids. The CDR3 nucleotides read TGTGCCAGCAGCGAAAGACAGGGGGAAAAACTGTTTTTT. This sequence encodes CASSERQGEKLFF.

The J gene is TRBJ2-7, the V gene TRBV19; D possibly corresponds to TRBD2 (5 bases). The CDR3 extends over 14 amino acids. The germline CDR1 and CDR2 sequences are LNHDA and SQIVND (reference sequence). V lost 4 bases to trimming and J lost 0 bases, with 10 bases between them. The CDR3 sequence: CASSSGLSSYEQYF. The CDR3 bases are TGTGCCAGTAGTAGCGGACTGAGCTCCTACGAGCAGTACTTC. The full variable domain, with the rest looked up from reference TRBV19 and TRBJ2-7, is DGGITQSPKYLFRKEGQNVTLSCEQNLNHDAMYWYRQDPGQGLRLIYYSQIVNDFQKGDIAEGYSVSREKKESFPLTVTSAQKNPTAFYLCASSSGLSSYEQYFGPGTRLTVT.

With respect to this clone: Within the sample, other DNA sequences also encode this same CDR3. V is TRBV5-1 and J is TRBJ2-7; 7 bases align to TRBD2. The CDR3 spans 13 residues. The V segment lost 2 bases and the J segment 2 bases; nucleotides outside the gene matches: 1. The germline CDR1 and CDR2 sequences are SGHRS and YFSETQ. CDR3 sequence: CASSFGTTYEQYF. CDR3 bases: TGCGCCAGCAGCTTCGGGACTACCTACGAGCAGTACTTC.

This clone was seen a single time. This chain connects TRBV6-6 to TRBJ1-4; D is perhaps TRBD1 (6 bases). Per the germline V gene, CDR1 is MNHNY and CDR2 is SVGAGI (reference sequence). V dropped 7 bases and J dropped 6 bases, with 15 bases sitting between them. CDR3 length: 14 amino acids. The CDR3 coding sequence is TGTGCCAGCAATTTACAGGGTGGGGATGAAAAACTGTTTTTT. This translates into CASNLQGGDEKLFF.

DNA of the CDR3: TGTGCCAGCAGCCCAAGGGGGGGAGCAACTAATGAAAAACTGTTTTTT. It codes for CASSPRGGATNEKLFF. This chain links TRBV7-8 with TRBJ1-4, with D maybe TRBD1 (6 bases). CDR3 length: 16 residues. Germline CDR1 is SGHVS and CDR2 is FQNEAQ. V was cut by 5 bases and J by 0 bases, with 13 bases left in between.

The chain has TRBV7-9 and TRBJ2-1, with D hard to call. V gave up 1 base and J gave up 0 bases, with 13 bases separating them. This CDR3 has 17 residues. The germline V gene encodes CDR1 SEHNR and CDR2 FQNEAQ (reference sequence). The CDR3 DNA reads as TGTGCCAGCAGCTTAGTAGTCAGAGGAAGCTCCTACAATGAGCAGTTCTTC. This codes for CASSLVVRGSSYNEQFF.

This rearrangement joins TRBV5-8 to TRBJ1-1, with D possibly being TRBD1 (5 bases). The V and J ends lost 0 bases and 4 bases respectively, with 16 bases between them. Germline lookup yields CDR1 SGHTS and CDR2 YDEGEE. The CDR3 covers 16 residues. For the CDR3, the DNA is TGTGCCAGCAGCTTGGTATCCTCTCCCGGGGGCACTGAAGCTTTCTTT. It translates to CASSLVSSPGGTEAFF.

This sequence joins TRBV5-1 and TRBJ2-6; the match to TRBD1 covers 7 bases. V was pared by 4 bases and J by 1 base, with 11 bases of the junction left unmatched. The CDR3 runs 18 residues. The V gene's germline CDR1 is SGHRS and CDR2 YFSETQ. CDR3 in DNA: TGCGCCAGCAGCGTTGAGGGGGCTGGCTGGTCTGGGGCCAACGTCCTGACTTTC. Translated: CASSVEGAGWSGANVLTF. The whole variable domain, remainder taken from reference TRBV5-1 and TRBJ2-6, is KAGVTQTPRYLIKTRGQQVTLSCSPISGHRSVSWYQQTPGQGLQFLFEYFSETQRNKGNFPGRFSGRQFSNSRSEMNVSTLELGDSALYLCASSVEGAGWSGANVLTFGAGSRLTVL.

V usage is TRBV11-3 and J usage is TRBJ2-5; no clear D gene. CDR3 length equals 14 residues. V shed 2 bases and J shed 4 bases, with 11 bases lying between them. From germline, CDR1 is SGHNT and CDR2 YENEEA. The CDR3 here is CASSLTYSGETQYF. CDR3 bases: TGTGCCAGCAGCTTAACCTACAGTGGAGAGACCCAGTACTTC.

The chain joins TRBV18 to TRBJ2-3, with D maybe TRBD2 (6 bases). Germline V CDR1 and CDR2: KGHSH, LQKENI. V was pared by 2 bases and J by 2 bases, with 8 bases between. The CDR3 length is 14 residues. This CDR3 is CASSPGRDTDTQYF. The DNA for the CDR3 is TGTGCCAGCTCACCAGGGCGGGACACAGATACGCAGTATTTT.

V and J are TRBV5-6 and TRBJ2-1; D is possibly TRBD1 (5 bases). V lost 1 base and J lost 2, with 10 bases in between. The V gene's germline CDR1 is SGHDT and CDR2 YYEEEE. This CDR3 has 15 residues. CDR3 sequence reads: CASSLPGQPYNEQFF. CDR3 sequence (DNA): TGTGCCAGCAGCTTGCCAGGACAACCCTACAATGAGCAGTTCTTC. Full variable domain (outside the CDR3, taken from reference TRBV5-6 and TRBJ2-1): DAGVTQSPTHLIKTRGQQVTLRCSPKSGHDTVSWYQQALGQGPQFIFQYYEEEERQRGNFPDRFSGHQFPNYSSELNVNALLLGDSALYLCASSLPGQPYNEQFFGPGTRLTVL.

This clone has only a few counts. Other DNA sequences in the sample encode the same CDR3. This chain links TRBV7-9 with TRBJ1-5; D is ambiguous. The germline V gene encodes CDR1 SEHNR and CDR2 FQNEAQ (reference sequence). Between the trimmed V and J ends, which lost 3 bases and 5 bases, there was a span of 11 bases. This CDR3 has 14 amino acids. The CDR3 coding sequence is TGTGCCAGCAGCTTGGGGAGCGCCGATCAGCCCCAGCATTTT. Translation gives CASSLGSADQPQHF.

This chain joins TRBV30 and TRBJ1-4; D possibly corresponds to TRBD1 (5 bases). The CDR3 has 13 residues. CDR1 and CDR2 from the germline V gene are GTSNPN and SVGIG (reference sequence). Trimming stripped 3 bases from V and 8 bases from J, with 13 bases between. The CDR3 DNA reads TGTGCCTGGAGACCCGGGGGTGTCGAAAAACTGTTTTTT. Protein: CAWRPGGVEKLFF.

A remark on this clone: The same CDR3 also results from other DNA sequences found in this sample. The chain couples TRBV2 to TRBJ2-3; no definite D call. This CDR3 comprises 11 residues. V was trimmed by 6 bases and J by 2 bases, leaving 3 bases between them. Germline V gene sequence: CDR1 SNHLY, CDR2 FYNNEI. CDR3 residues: CASSSTDTQYF. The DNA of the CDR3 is TGTGCCAGCAGCTCCACAGATACGCAGTATTTT.

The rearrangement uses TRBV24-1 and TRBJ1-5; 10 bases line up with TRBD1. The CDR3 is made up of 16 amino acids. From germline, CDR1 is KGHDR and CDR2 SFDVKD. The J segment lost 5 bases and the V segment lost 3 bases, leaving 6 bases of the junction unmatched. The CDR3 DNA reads TGTGCCACCAGTGATGGGGGGACAGGGGAATATCAGCCCCAGCATTTT. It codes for CATSDGGTGEYQPQHF.